The rows below give T cell receptor beta chains drawn from one sample of a study of T-cell memory formation after mild COVID-19. TCRdb analysed the 5' RACE reads with MiXCR anew, one entry per CDR3 protein. The table has 350,000 to 500,000 distinct CDR3 sequences, roughly a quarter seen once. Material: PBMCs or a T cell subset sorted from them (not recorded which). Receptors originate from an adult woman who had mild COVID-19 (a few samples of this study predate the infection). Cell type and time point are not known. Both conserved end residues are part of each CDR3. A D gene is named only where the DNA matches it firmly. The size entry is marked missing in some rows and otherwise reads once, few, many or a size class.

d_gene	len	v_gene	j_gene	abundance	CDR3aa	CDR3nt
TRBD1	17	TRBV10-3	TRBJ1-2	.	CAISASDRGMDHYGYTF	TGTGCCATCAGTGCTTCGGACAGGGGAATGGATCACTATGGCTACACCTTC
.	11	TRBV24-1	TRBJ2-7	.	CATSVGQRVYF	TGTGCCACCAGTGTTGGGCAACGGGTTTACTTC
.	13	TRBV7-9	TRBJ2-5	.	CASRSLSEETQYF	TGTGCCAGCAGATCACTATCGGAAGAGACCCAGTACTTC
.	15	TRBV6-2/TRBV6-3	TRBJ1-2	.	CASSYAREKSYGYTF	TGTGCCAGCAGTTACGCCAGGGAGAAGTCATATGGCTACACCTTC
.	14	TRBV3-1	TRBJ1-1	.	CASSQTGLNTEAFF	TGTGCCAGCAGCCAAACCGGGTTGAACACTGAAGCTTTCTTT
.	12	TRBV24-1	TRBJ2-1	few	CATSDLNGEQFF	TGTGCCACCAGTGATTTGAACGGTGAGCAGTTCTTC
TRBD1	13	TRBV24-1	TRBJ1-5	.	CATQDRGNQPQHF	TGTGCCACCCAGGACAGGGGTAATCAGCCCCAGCATTTT
.	14	TRBV12-3/TRBV12-4	TRBJ2-3	few	CASRERAPTDTQYF	TGTGCCAGCAGAGAACGCGCCCCCACAGATACGCAGTATTTT
.	15	TRBV6-2/TRBV6-3	TRBJ2-3	.	CASSKSEEGGDTQYF	TGTGCCAGCAGTAAGTCGGAGGAGGGGGGAGATACGCAGTATTTT
.	14	TRBV7-3	TRBJ2-7	few	CASSFTGQSYEQYF	TGTGCCAGCAGCTTTACTGGACAATCTTACGAGCAGTACTTC
TRBD2	18	TRBV5-1	TRBJ2-1	few	CASSLWGQIASGDNEQFF	TGCGCCAGCAGCTTATGGGGACAGATAGCTAGCGGGGACAATGAGCAGTTCTTC
TRBD2	13	TRBV7-3	TRBJ2-5	.	CASSPGLAETQYF	TGTGCCAGCAGCCCCGGACTAGCGGAGACCCAGTACTTC
.	15	TRBV5-1	TRBJ1-1	.	CASSQRTDSNTEAFF	TGCGCCAGCAGCCAGCGGACGGACTCGAACACTGAAGCTTTCTTT
.	13	TRBV6-6	TRBJ1-1	.	CASSTRSRGVAFF	TGTGCCAGCAGTACGCGGTCTCGGGGGGTAGCTTTCTTT
TRBD2	15	TRBV19	TRBJ2-5	.	CASSITSGDKETQYF	TGTGCCAGTAGTATCACTAGCGGGGATAAAGAGACCCAGTACTTC
.	14	TRBV5-1	TRBJ2-7	many	CASSLAGPSYEQYF	TGCGCCAGCAGCTTGGCCGGGCCCTCCTACGAGCAGTACTTC
TRBD1	13	TRBV2	TRBJ2-1	.	CASRSTGGDEQFF	TGTGCCAGCAGATCTACAGGGGGCGATGAGCAGTTCTTC
.	15	TRBV2	TRBJ2-2	.	CASSEGALPTGELFF	TGTGCCAGCAGTGAAGGGGCACTTCCTACCGGGGAGCTGTTTTTT
.	15	TRBV7-9	TRBJ1-2	.	CASSANREWGYGYTF	TGTGCCAGCAGCGCGAACCGGGAGTGGGGCTATGGCTACACCTTC
.	13	TRBV6-5	TRBJ2-7	few	CASSTAASYEQYF	TGTGCCAGCAGCACTGCGGCCTCCTACGAGCAGTACTTC
.	15	TRBV5-6	TRBJ1-2	few	CASSQASVGLYGYTF	TGTGCCAGCAGCCAAGCTTCGGTGGGACTCTATGGCTACACCTTC
TRBD2	17	TRBV7-3	TRBJ2-3	.	CASSLLRTSGGPDTQYF	TGTGCCAGCAGCTTACTTCGGACTAGCGGGGGGCCTGATACGCAGTATTTT
TRBD2	17	TRBV13	TRBJ2-3	few	CASSLGASGSPTDTQYF	TGTGCCAGCAGCTTAGGGGCTAGCGGGAGTCCTACAGATACGCAGTATTTT
.	15	TRBV15	TRBJ2-1	few	CATSRVQGAYNEQFF	TGTGCCACCAGCAGAGTGCAGGGCGCCTACAATGAGCAGTTCTTC
TRBD2	18	TRBV29-1	TRBJ2-1	many	CSVNGVASGGSSYNEQFF	TGCAGCGTAAATGGTGTGGCTAGCGGGGGGAGCTCCTACAATGAGCAGTTCTTC
TRBD2	15	TRBV27	TRBJ2-3	many	CASSLASGGTDTQYF	TGTGCCAGCAGTTTGGCTAGCGGGGGAACAGATACGCAGTATTTT
TRBD2	18	TRBV7-9	TRBJ2-1	.	CASSLGSGRASRFNEQFF	TGTGCCAGCAGCTTAGGTAGCGGGAGGGCCAGTCGTTTCAATGAGCAGTTCTTC
.	14	TRBV30	TRBJ1-1	.	CAWSKHETTTEAFF	TGTGCCTGGAGTAAGCATGAGACGACCACTGAAGCTTTCTTT
.	11	TRBV5-6	TRBJ1-2	.	CASSLTSGYTF	TGTGCCAGCAGCTTGACATCTGGCTACACCTTC
TRBD2	12	TRBV7-2	TRBJ2-1	many	CASSLHTSEQFF	TGTGCCAGCAGCTTGCATACTAGCGAACAGTTCTTC
.	15	TRBV4-3	TRBJ2-4	few	CASSQDTGPKNIQYF	TGCGCCAGCAGCCAAGATACAGGACCCAAAAACATTCAGTACTTC
TRBD1	12	TRBV30	TRBJ2-3	.	CAWRQQGNTQYF	TGTGCCTGGAGACAACAGGGGAATACGCAGTATTTT
.	14	TRBV29-1	TRBJ2-6	.	CSVDEGGGANVLTF	TGCAGCGTTGATGAGGGCGGTGGGGCCAACGTCCTGACTTTC
.	14	TRBV11-2	TRBJ2-3	.	CASSLGLNTDTQYF	TGTGCCAGCAGCTTAGGACTGAACACAGATACGCAGTATTTT
.	18	TRBV7-9	TRBJ2-1	few	CASSFGRYEAVSYNEQFF	TGTGCCAGCAGCTTTGGACGCTACGAGGCCGTCTCCTACAATGAGCAGTTCTTC
.	13	TRBV11-2	TRBJ2-5	few	CASSPGVWETQYF	TGTGCCAGCAGCCCGGGGGTTTGGGAGACCCAGTACTTC
TRBD1	17	TRBV28	TRBJ2-7	few	CASSLNRWDRETYEQYF	TGTGCCAGCAGTTTGAATCGGTGGGACAGAGAAACGTACGAGCAGTACTTC
.	15	TRBV3-1	TRBJ1-2	once	CASSQAGRSHYGYTF	TGTGCCAGCAGCCAAGCCGGGAGGTCCCACTATGGCTACACCTTC
.	15	TRBV21-1	TRBJ2-7	.	CASSKGGLDVYEQYF	TGTGCCAGCAGCAAAGGAGGACTAGATGTCTACGAGCAGTACTTC
.	13	TRBV9	TRBJ2-5	few	CASSGGAMKTQYF	TGTGCCAGCAGCGGGGGGGCCATGAAGACCCAGTACTTC
.	14	TRBV7-2	TRBJ2-1	.	CASSFEGGYNEQFF	TGTGCCAGCAGCTTTGAGGGGGGATACAATGAGCAGTTCTTC
TRBD2	15	TRBV9	TRBJ2-1	.	CASSEAGDSYNEQFF	TGTGCCAGCAGCGAGGCGGGGGACTCCTACAATGAGCAGTTCTTC
.	14	TRBV6-5	TRBJ1-5	.	CASSRGRSNQPQHF	TGTGCCAGCAGTCGGGGACGAAGCAATCAGCCCCAGCATTTT
.	14	TRBV15	TRBJ1-4	.	CATSRDNTEEKLFF	TGTGCCACCAGCAGAGATAACACTGAAGAAAAACTGTTTTTT
TRBD2	19	TRBV24-1	TRBJ2-7	.	CATSDGLIGLAGRPYEQYF	TGTGCCACCAGTGATGGATTAATCGGACTAGCGGGAAGGCCCTACGAGCAGTACTTC
TRBD2	17	TRBV7-2	TRBJ2-5	.	CASRSHGLAGGQETQYF	TGTGCCAGCAGATCCCACGGACTAGCGGGGGGACAGGAGACCCAGTACTTC
TRBD1	14	TRBV5-1	TRBJ2-1	few	CASSSGQGNNEQFF	TGCGCCAGCAGCTCGGGACAGGGAAACAATGAGCAGTTCTTC
.	12	TRBV7-9	TRBJ2-1	few	CASRLQDHEQFF	TGTGCCAGCAGGCTACAGGACCATGAGCAGTTCTTC
.	12	TRBV29-1	TRBJ2-1	.	CSVLPINNEQFF	TGCAGCGTCCTGCCTATCAACAATGAGCAGTTCTTC
TRBD1	16	TRBV11-2	TRBJ2-2	.	CASSLNPDRKVGELFF	TGTGCCAGCAGCTTGAACCCGGACAGGAAGGTCGGGGAGCTGTTTTTT
TRBD1	14	TRBV12-3/TRBV12-4	TRBJ1-5	.	CASRDTGGNQPQHF	TGTGCCAGCAGGGATACAGGGGGGAATCAGCCCCAGCATTTT
.	14	TRBV20-1	TRBJ2-5	few	CSAARQDPAETQYF	TGCAGTGCTGCGAGGCAGGATCCGGCAGAGACCCAGTACTTC
.	15	TRBV7-8	TRBJ1-5	.	CASSLGRVSNQPQHF	TGTGCCAGCAGCTTAGGACGTGTGAGCAATCAGCCCCAGCATTTT
.	13	TRBV12-3/TRBV12-4	TRBJ2-7	many	CASSLGTSYEQYF	TGTGCCAGCAGTCTCGGGACTTCCTACGAGCAGTACTTC
.	14	TRBV6-6	TRBJ2-3	.	CASSYGDYTDTQYF	TGTGCCAGCAGTTATGGCGATTACACAGATACGCAGTATTTT
.	14	TRBV3-1	TRBJ2-5	.	CASSRGPGEATQYF	TGTGCCAGCAGCCGGGGTCCGGGGGAAGCGACCCAGTACTTC